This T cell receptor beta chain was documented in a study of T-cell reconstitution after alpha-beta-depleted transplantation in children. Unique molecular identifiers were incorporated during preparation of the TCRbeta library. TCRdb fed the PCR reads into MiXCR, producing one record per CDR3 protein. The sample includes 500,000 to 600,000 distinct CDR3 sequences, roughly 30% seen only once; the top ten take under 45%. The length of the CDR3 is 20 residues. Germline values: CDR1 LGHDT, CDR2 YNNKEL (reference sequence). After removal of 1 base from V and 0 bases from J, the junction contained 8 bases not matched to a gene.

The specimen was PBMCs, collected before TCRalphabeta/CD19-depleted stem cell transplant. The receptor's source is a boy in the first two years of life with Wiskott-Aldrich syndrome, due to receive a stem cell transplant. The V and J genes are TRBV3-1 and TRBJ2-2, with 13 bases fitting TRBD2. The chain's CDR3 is CASSQVTSGRASTNTGELFF. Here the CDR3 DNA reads TGTGCCAGCAGCCAAGTAACTAGCGGGAGGGCCAGCACGAACACCGGGGAGCTGTTTTTT. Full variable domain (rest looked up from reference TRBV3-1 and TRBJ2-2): DTAVSQTPKYLVTQMGNDKSIKCEQNLGHDTMYWYKQDSKKFLKIMFSYNNKELIINETVPNRFSPKSPDKAHLNLHINSLELGDSAVYFCASSQVTSGRASTNTGELFFGEGSRLTVL.